The present entry profiles one TCR beta chain with its context. The antigen remains undetermined. The sequenced template was cDNA made from the entire isolated RNA. Data came from immunoSEQ multiplex PCR; TCRdb stores just in-frame clones and leaves some out. This sample has around 340,000 clones, with about 20% found just once. These data belong to a study of beta chain features in type 1 diabetes. Looking at the study overall: Sorted cells numbering under 140,000,000 were examined across all samples. Notes on the study in general: High-TCR-expressing cells could be over-represented by cDNA sequencing.

Germline CDR1 reads SGHRS; CDR2 reads YFSETQ. Trimming removed 1 base from V and 1 base from J, with 8 bases in between. The CDR3 contains 14 residues. Specimen: naive CD4+ T cells from blood. The chain is built from TRBV5-1 and TRBJ1-1; the D is unclear. This clonotype was obtained from a young woman in good health. The CDR3 loop is CASSLSAENTEAFF. The CDR3, as DNA: TGCGCCAGCAGCTTGAGCGCGGAGAACACTGAAGCTTTCTTT.